These T cell receptor beta chains were read from a single sample in a study of blood T cell repertoires in COVID-19. TCRdb keeps only in-frame clones here, not all; method: immunoSEQ multiplex PCR. Of some 250,000 clones in the sample, around three quarters are singletons; the top ten hold 2.5% to 4%. Material: peripheral blood. Receptors were obtained from a woman of 80 years or more with acute or convalescent COVID-19. The CDR3 runs from the conserved cysteine through the conserved F or W. A D gene is named only where the DNA matches it firmly. Clone size is given for some rows only: seen once, a few or many times, or a class if the clone is expanded.

cdr3_nt: TGTGCCAGCAGCCAAGATAGGGACAGGGGGTATCGTGGCTACACCTTC
cdr3_aa: CASSQDRDRGYRGYTF
d_call: TRBD1
v_call: TRBV3-1/TRBV3-2
clone_size: -
j_call: TRBJ1-2
cdr3_length: 16

cdr3_nt: TGTGCCAGCAGTTTATCAAGGGGGCCTACCTCCATTTATGGCTACACCTTC
cdr3_aa: CASSLSRGPTSIYGYTF
d_call: TRBD1
v_call: TRBV27
clone_size: -
j_call: TRBJ1-2
cdr3_length: 17

cdr3_nt: TGCAGCGTCTGGGGGCATAGTAACACCGGGGAGCTGTTTTTT
cdr3_aa: CSVWGHSNTGELFF
d_call: -
v_call: TRBV29-1
clone_size: -
j_call: TRBJ2-2
cdr3_length: 14

cdr3_nt: TGTGCCAGCACCCTGTCGGAGCTCCAAGAGACCCAGTACTTC
cdr3_aa: CASTLSELQETQYF
d_call: -
v_call: TRBV2
clone_size: -
j_call: TRBJ2-5
cdr3_length: 14

cdr3_nt: TGTGCCAGTAGTAGCCACCGGGACAGGGGTGGCAATCAGCCCCAGCATTTT
cdr3_aa: CASSSHRDRGGNQPQHF
d_call: TRBD1
v_call: TRBV19
clone_size: once
j_call: TRBJ1-5
cdr3_length: 17

cdr3_nt: TGCGCCAGCAGACCTAGCGGGTATACCTACAATGAGCAGTTCTTC
cdr3_aa: CASRPSGYTYNEQFF
d_call: TRBD2
v_call: TRBV5-1
clone_size: -
j_call: TRBJ2-1
cdr3_length: 15

cdr3_nt: TGTGCCAGCAGCTCCACCGGGGGGAGCTCCTACAATGAGCAGTTCTTC
cdr3_aa: CASSSTGGSSYNEQFF
d_call: TRBD2
v_call: TRBV7-9
clone_size: -
j_call: TRBJ2-1
cdr3_length: 16

cdr3_nt: TGCGCCAGCAGCCGTGGGGCACGCACTGAAGCTTTCTTT
cdr3_aa: CASSRGARTEAFF
d_call: -
v_call: TRBV4-3
clone_size: -
j_call: TRBJ1-1
cdr3_length: 13

cdr3_nt: TGTGCCAGCAGCTCTATACAGGGGAATGAGCAGTTCTTC
cdr3_aa: CASSSIQGNEQFF
d_call: TRBD1
v_call: TRBV5-6
clone_size: -
j_call: TRBJ2-1
cdr3_length: 13

cdr3_nt: TGTGCCAGCAGCCCCTCGGGGGGCGGGGAGACCCAGTACTTC
cdr3_aa: CASSPSGGGETQYF
d_call: -
v_call: TRBV11-2
clone_size: -
j_call: TRBJ2-5
cdr3_length: 14

cdr3_nt: TGTGCCAGCAGTGAAGGGCCCTATGGCTACACCTTC
cdr3_aa: CASSEGPYGYTF
d_call: -
v_call: TRBV6-1
clone_size: -
j_call: TRBJ1-2
cdr3_length: 12

cdr3_nt: TGTGCCAGCAGGCTCACTAGCAACTACGAGCAGTACTTC
cdr3_aa: CASRLTSNYEQYF
d_call: -
v_call: TRBV6-5
clone_size: few
j_call: TRBJ2-7
cdr3_length: 13

cdr3_nt: TGTGCCAGCAGCCCACAGGCCGTCCAAGAGACCCAGTACTTC
cdr3_aa: CASSPQAVQETQYF
d_call: -
v_call: TRBV7-2
clone_size: -
j_call: TRBJ2-5
cdr3_length: 14

cdr3_nt: TGTGCCAGCAGCCAGACAGGGTACGGCTATGGCTACACCTTC
cdr3_aa: CASSQTGYGYGYTF
d_call: TRBD1
v_call: TRBV11-2
clone_size: -
j_call: TRBJ1-2
cdr3_length: 14

cdr3_nt: TGTGCCAGCAGCTACAGGGGCGAGAACACTGAAGCTTTCTTT
cdr3_aa: CASSYRGENTEAFF
d_call: TRBD1
v_call: TRBV6-5
clone_size: -
j_call: TRBJ1-1
cdr3_length: 14

cdr3_nt: TGTGCCAGCAGCGGCAGGCAATTCGGGACACTGAACACTGAAGCTTTCTTT
cdr3_aa: CASSGRQFGTLNTEAFF
d_call: -
v_call: TRBV2
clone_size: -
j_call: TRBJ1-1
cdr3_length: 17

cdr3_nt: TGCGCCAGCAGCCCGGCCGGGACAGGAGCCTCTGGAAACACCATATATTTT
cdr3_aa: CASSPAGTGASGNTIYF
d_call: TRBD1
v_call: TRBV4-1
clone_size: -
j_call: TRBJ1-3
cdr3_length: 17

cdr3_nt: TGTGCCAGCTCCGGACAGGGGTACGAGACCCAGTACTTC
cdr3_aa: CASSGQGYETQYF
d_call: TRBD1
v_call: TRBV18
clone_size: -
j_call: TRBJ2-5
cdr3_length: 13

cdr3_nt: TGTGCCAGCAGCCCTGTTTGGGGAGGTCGGTACGAGCAGTACTTC
cdr3_aa: CASSPVWGGRYEQYF
d_call: -
v_call: TRBV13
clone_size: -
j_call: TRBJ2-7
cdr3_length: 15

cdr3_nt: TGTGCCAGTAGTGAACAGGGGGCTTCCTACGAGCAGTACTTC
cdr3_aa: CASSEQGASYEQYF
d_call: TRBD1
v_call: TRBV19
clone_size: -
j_call: TRBJ2-7
cdr3_length: 14

cdr3_nt: TGTGCCAGTAGTGCCGGGACAGGGGCGCGGGGTGGAGGTGAAAAACTGTTTTTT
cdr3_aa: CASSAGTGARGGGEKLFF
d_call: TRBD1
v_call: TRBV19
clone_size: few
j_call: TRBJ1-4
cdr3_length: 18

cdr3_nt: TGTGCCAGCTCACCGCAGAGCAATCAGCCCCAGCATTTT
cdr3_aa: CASSPQSNQPQHF
d_call: -
v_call: TRBV18
clone_size: -
j_call: TRBJ1-5
cdr3_length: 13

cdr3_nt: TGCGCCAGCAGCCGTCTAGGGACTAGCGGGGGTGGGTACGAGCAGTACTTC
cdr3_aa: CASSRLGTSGGGYEQYF
d_call: TRBD2
v_call: TRBV5-1
clone_size: -
j_call: TRBJ2-7
cdr3_length: 17

cdr3_nt: TGTGCCAGCAGCGTCGGACAGGCCAATCAGCCCCAGCATTTT
cdr3_aa: CASSVGQANQPQHF
d_call: TRBD1
v_call: TRBV9
clone_size: -
j_call: TRBJ1-5
cdr3_length: 14

cdr3_nt: TGTGCCAGCAGCATAGAGACTAGCGGGATAGCCAATGAGCAGTTCTTC
cdr3_aa: CASSIETSGIANEQFF
d_call: TRBD2
v_call: TRBV5-5
clone_size: -
j_call: TRBJ2-1
cdr3_length: 16